Listed here are 11 T cell receptor beta chains from one sample, sequenced in a study of cytomegalovirus exposure and HLA in healthy donors. TCRdb's table, derived via immunoSEQ multiplex PCR, lists solely in-frame clones and lacks some. The sample yields roughly 50,000 clones, 93% seen once. The sequenced material came from PBMCs. The receptors here all came from a woman aged 18-30 years in good health and CMV-seropositive.

The chain carries TRBV7-6 and TRBJ1-3; D is undetermined. V was cut by 5 bases and J by 4 bases, with 15 bases left in between. This CDR3 is 15 amino acids long. Germline V gene data show CDR1 as SGHVS and CDR2 as FNYEAQ. The DNA for the CDR3 is TGTGCCAGCAGCCCTACCCCGGGTCTCGGAAACACCATATATTTT. Amino acids: CASSPTPGLGNTIYF.

The CDR3 DNA reads TGTGCCAGCAGCCCGCAAGAGACCCAGTACTTC. Translated: CASSPQETQYF. The rearrangement joins TRBV11-2 to TRBJ2-5; D is undetermined. Trimming shortened V by 5 bases and J by 2 bases, and 3 bases separated the two germline ends. This CDR3 is 11 amino acids long. Germline V gene sequence: CDR1 SGHAT, CDR2 FQNNGV.

The V gene is TRBV6-1, the J gene TRBJ1-6, with D unresolved. CDR3 length equals 15 residues. V lost 5 bases and J 0 bases, leaving 8 bases between the germline ends. Germline V gene data show CDR1 as MNHNS and CDR2 as SASEGT. The CDR3 DNA reads TGTGCCAGCAGTTCTCCTAGCTCCTATAATTCACCCCTCCACTTT. It is translated as CASSSPSSYNSPLHF.

In this sample, this clone turned up once. CDR3 DNA: TGTGCCAGCAGACAGGGCAATCAGCCCCAGCATTTT. Protein: CASRQGNQPQHF. The genes are TRBV7-2 and TRBJ1-5, with a possible D match to TRBD1 (5 bases). Germline V gene data show CDR1 as SGHTA and CDR2 as FQGNSA. Trimming stripped 6 bases from V and 2 bases from J, with 5 bases between. The CDR3 runs to 12 residues.

The V and J genes are TRBV6-5 and TRBJ1-2, with TRBD1 matching 7 bases. The J segment lost 2 bases and the V segment lost 6 bases, leaving 9 bases of the junction unmatched. The CDR3 contains 15 residues. Per the germline V gene, CDR1 is MNHEY and CDR2 is SVGAGI. CDR3 sequence: CASRPPGQLNYGYTF. The CDR3 DNA sequence: TGTGCCAGCAGACCACCGGGACAGCTGAACTATGGCTACACCTTC.

The chain has TRBV5-1 and TRBJ2-3; 14 bases are shared with TRBD2. CDR1 is SGHRS, CDR2 YFSETQ, per germline. Trimming removed 4 bases from V and 5 bases from J; junction bases left unmatched: 9. The length of the CDR3 is 17 residues. CDR3 in amino acids: CASSEGLAGASEDTQYF. CDR3 sequence (DNA): TGCGCCAGCAGCGAGGGACTAGCGGGGGCGTCCGAAGATACGCAGTATTTT.

This chain connects TRBV6-5 to TRBJ1-2, with a possible D match to TRBD1 (6 bases). From germline, CDR1 is MNHEY and CDR2 SVGAGI. CDR3 length equals 15 residues. V lost 6 bases, J lost 0 bases, and 14 bases lay in between. The CDR3 spells CASRWDTSSNYGYTF. Here the CDR3 DNA reads TGTGCCAGCAGGTGGGACACCAGTTCTAACTATGGCTACACCTTC.

The gene calls are TRBV6-5 and TRBJ2-7; D not resolved. In germline, CDR1 is MNHEY, CDR2 SVGAGI. The CDR3 totals 13 residues. Trimming removed 0 bases at V and 3 bases at J, with 6 bases between. CDR3 in DNA: TGTGCCAGCAGTTACTCGATCAGCTACGAGCAGTACTTC. Translating it yields CASSYSISYEQYF.

The rearrangement joins TRBV9 to TRBJ1-1, with 10 bases lining up with TRBD1. V lost 7 bases to trimming and J lost 0 bases; unmatched junction nucleotides: 9. Germline V gene sequence: CDR1 SGDLS, CDR2 YYNGEE. CDR3 length: 16 residues. The DNA of the CDR3 is TGTGCCAGCGGACCGGGACAGGGGAACGTGAACACTGAAGCTTTCTTT. It specifies CASGPGQGNVNTEAFF.

The V and J genes are TRBV11-2 and TRBJ1-6; D is ambiguous. This CDR3 contains 17 residues. Trimming removed 5 bases at V and 0 bases at J, with 14 bases between. Per the germline V gene, CDR1 is SGHAT and CDR2 is FQNNGV. CDR3 protein: CASSPRGSSSYNSPLHF. The CDR3 DNA reads as TGTGCCAGCAGCCCCCGCGGGAGTAGCTCCTATAATTCACCCCTCCACTTT.

This chain connects TRBV9 to TRBJ2-5; D is undetermined. V was clipped by 0 bases and J by 5 bases, with 17 bases between them. Germline V gene lookup returns CDR1 SGDLS and CDR2 YYNGEE. The CDR3 covers 16 residues. The CDR3 DNA sequence: TGTGCCAGCAGCGTAGGGTCAGGCCCCCCCCCTGAGACCCAGTACTTC. Translating gives CASSVGSGPPPETQYF.